The rows below give T cell receptor beta chains drawn from one sample of a study of T-cell memory formation after mild COVID-19. A single record per CDR3 protein comes from TCRdb applying MiXCR to the 5' RACE reads. The data hold around 210,000 distinct CDR3 sequences, with roughly 10% observed a single time. The material sequenced was PBMCs or a T cell subset sorted from them (not recorded which). The receptor source for this set is a man aged 18 to 30 who had mild COVID-19 (a few samples of this study predate the infection). Cell type and time point are not known. Each CDR3 is given with its conserved first and last residue. D genes are given only for firm matches. Clone size appears in some rows only: once, few, many, or a class for an expanded clone.

clone_size	j_call	v_call	d_call	cdr3_aa	cdr3_nt
few	TRBJ1-5	TRBV18	TRBD1	CASSPGQASNQPQHF	TGTGCCAGCTCTCCGGGACAGGCGTCCAATCAGCCCCAGCATTTT
NA	TRBJ2-1	TRBV6-2/TRBV6-3	NA	CASSWTYNEQFF	TGTGCCAGCAGTTGGACCTACAATGAGCAGTTCTTC
NA	TRBJ2-4	TRBV20-1	NA	CSARDSKNIQYF	TGCAGTGCTAGGGACAGTAAAAACATTCAGTACTTC
few	TRBJ1-3	TRBV3-1	NA	CASSLNRENTIYF	TGTGCCAGCAGCCTCAATCGGGAAAACACCATATATTTT
NA	TRBJ2-5	TRBV5-6	TRBD2	CASRRTSGGPAGTQYF	TGTGCCAGCAGACGGACTAGCGGGGGGCCGGCGGGGACCCAGTACTTC
few	TRBJ2-7	TRBV18	NA	CASSLRDGDYEQYF	TGTGCCAGCTCACTTCGGGACGGGGACTACGAGCAGTACTTC
few	TRBJ2-3	TRBV7-3	TRBD2	CASSHAGGAPYF	TGTGCCAGCAGCCACGCGGGGGGAGCGCCGTATTTT
NA	TRBJ2-2	TRBV20-1	NA	CSAKPRNTGELFF	TGCAGTGCTAAACCGAGGAACACCGGGGAGCTGTTTTTT
few	TRBJ1-5	TRBV12-3/TRBV12-4	NA	CASTPGSWSNQPQHF	TGTGCCAGCACCCCGGGGAGCTGGAGCAATCAGCCCCAGCATTTT
NA	TRBJ2-5	TRBV10-3	NA	CAISGQPETQYF	TGTGCCATCAGCGGCCAACCGGAGACCCAGTACTTC
many	TRBJ1-2	TRBV4-1	NA	CASSQDATLLRGYTF	TGCGCCAGCAGCCAAGATGCTACCCTCCTAAGGGGCTACACCTTC
many	TRBJ2-4	TRBV20-1	TRBD2	CSASRGSGGTNIQYF	TGCAGTGCTAGTCGGGGTAGCGGGGGTACAAACATTCAGTACTTC
NA	TRBJ1-2	TRBV27	TRBD1	CASSLTGGWGYTF	TGTGCCAGCAGTTTAACAGGGGGCTGGGGCTACACCTTC
few	TRBJ1-2	TRBV5-1	NA	CASSSRRSPLRSYGYTF	TGCGCCAGCAGCTCAAGACGGAGCCCCCTTCGTAGCTATGGCTACACCTTC
few	TRBJ2-2	TRBV3-1	TRBD2	CASSQDRQGGTGELFF	TGTGCCAGCAGCCAAGATCGGCAGGGAGGGACCGGGGAGCTGTTTTTT
few	TRBJ1-1	TRBV7-2	NA	CASSFSLTEAFF	TGTGCCAGCAGCTTTTCTCTCACTGAAGCTTTCTTT
NA	TRBJ2-3	TRBV15	NA	CATSLSLIGTDTQYF	TGTGCCACCAGTCTTTCGTTAATCGGCACAGATACGCAGTATTTT
few	TRBJ1-4	TRBV4-3	NA	CASSQEYRADNEKLFF	TGCGCCAGCAGCCAAGAATATCGGGCGGATAATGAAAAACTGTTTTTT
few	TRBJ2-5	TRBV7-2	NA	CASRGNPQETQYF	TGTGCCAGCAGGGGAAACCCTCAAGAGACCCAGTACTTC
once	TRBJ1-5	TRBV12-2	NA	CASRYSGTGGNQPQHF	TGTGCAAGTCGCTATTCCGGGACAGGGGGCAATCAGCCCCAGCATTTT
few	TRBJ1-2	TRBV12-3/TRBV12-4	TRBD1	CASNQSPGQGADGYTF	TGTGCCAGCAACCAGTCCCCGGGACAGGGGGCGGATGGCTACACCTTC
many	TRBJ2-7	TRBV5-6	NA	CASSLPTRYEQYF	TGTGCCAGCAGCTTGCCGACCCGATACGAGCAGTACTTC
NA	TRBJ2-1	TRBV12-3/TRBV12-4	TRBD2	CASSLALISGDEQFF	TGTGCCAGCAGTTTAGCGCTCATTAGCGGGGATGAGCAGTTCTTC
few	TRBJ1-5	TRBV20-1	TRBD1	CSASSDRAEHSNQPQHF	TGCAGTGCTAGCTCAGACAGGGCCGAACATAGCAATCAGCCCCAGCATTTT
few	TRBJ1-2	TRBV20-1	NA	CSAGAGASGYTF	TGCAGTGCCGGGGCCGGGGCTTCGGGCTACACCTTC
few	TRBJ1-1	TRBV7-8	TRBD1	CASSPSGTASEAFF	TGTGCCAGCAGCCCTAGCGGGACAGCCTCTGAAGCTTTCTTT
many	TRBJ2-3	TRBV4-3	NA	CASSQDPGTDTQYF	TGCGCCAGCAGCCAAGATCCAGGCACAGATACGCAGTATTTT
few	TRBJ2-7	TRBV7-9	TRBD2	CASSSRGGEQYF	TGTGCCAGCAGCTCCCGGGGGGGTGAGCAGTACTTC